A selection of T cell receptor beta chains follows, all from one sample in a study of neurological immune-mediated disorders. MiXCR was run by TCRdb on the 5' RACE reads, yielding one entry per CDR3 protein. This sample yields roughly 61,000 distinct CDR3 sequences, of which less than 25% are seen a single time; about 5% belongs to the top ten. Sequenced sample: PBMCs. These TCRs come from a man aged 55 to 70 with HTLV-1-associated myelopathy (HAM/TSP). Each CDR3 is given with its conserved first and last residue. D genes are given only for firm matches. Some rows mark clone size as missing; the rest say once, few, many or name a class of expanded clone.

clone_size | j_call | d_call | v_call | cdr3_nt | cdr3_aa
many | TRBJ1-2 | . | TRBV5-6 | TGTGCCAGCAGCTTGGATGTCAGGGAGAGCTATGGCTACACCTTC | CASSLDVRESYGYTF
many | TRBJ2-3 | TRBD1 | TRBV5-1 | TGCGCCAGCAGACTCACCCCGAACAGGGGGCTGGCAGATACGCAGTATTTT | CASRLTPNRGLADTQYF
. | TRBJ2-2 | TRBD2 | TRBV4-2 | TGTGCCAACAGCCTCGTAGCGGGAGTTGATACCGGGGAGATGTTTTTT | CANSLVAGVDTGEMFF
many | TRBJ2-1 | TRBD1 | TRBV29-1 | TGCAGCGGGTCGGACAGGGGTCCCTACAATGAGCAGTTCTTC | CSGSDRGPYNEQFF
few | TRBJ2-2 | TRBD2 | TRBV12-3/TRBV12-4 | TGTGCCAGCAGTTTACGCCTAGCGGGAGAAGGCGGGGAGCTGTTTTTT | CASSLRLAGEGGELFF
once | TRBJ2-2 | . | TRBV11-1 | TGTGCCAGGTTCGGAAACACCGGGGAGCTGTTTTTT | CARFGNTGELFF
many | TRBJ2-5 | TRBD1 | TRBV7-2 | TGTGCCAGCAGCCTCGACAGGGGTGTTACGGAGACCCAGTACTTC | CASSLDRGVTETQYF
. | TRBJ2-2 | TRBD1 | TRBV10-3 | TGTGCCATCAGCACAGGGGGCCGATCCGGGGAGCTGTTTTTT | CAISTGGRSGELFF
many | TRBJ1-4 | . | TRBV28 | TGTGCCAGCAGTTATCCGGGGGGCCAAACTAATGAAAAACTGTTTTTT | CASSYPGGQTNEKLFF
many | TRBJ1-5 | . | TRBV6-2/TRBV6-3 | TGTGCCAGCGGGGGGACGCGAGCTCAGCCCCAGCATTTT | CASGGTRAQPQHF
. | TRBJ2-3 | . | TRBV11-2 | TGTGCCAGCAGCTTAGACCCCTTACCCACAGATACGCAGTATTTT | CASSLDPLPTDTQYF
. | TRBJ1-1 | . | TRBV7-8 | TGTGCCAACAGCTTAGGTGCAGTGGCCATTGAAGCTTTCTTT | CANSLGAVAIEAFF
many | TRBJ2-7 | TRBD1 | TRBV5-5 | TGTGCCAGCAGCCCGGGACAGGGGGAATACGAGCAGTACTTC | CASSPGQGEYEQYF
. | TRBJ2-2 | . | TRBV12-3/TRBV12-4 | TGTGCCAGCAGCCCTACTTACGAGGAGCTGTTTTTT | CASSPTYEELFF
. | TRBJ1-4 | . | TRBV3-1 | TGTGCCAGCAGCCCGACGGTAGCTAATGAAAAACTGTTTTTT | CASSPTVANEKLFF
many | TRBJ1-2 | . | TRBV5-1 | TGCGCCAGCAGCTCCGGGACCGTCGACTATGGCTACACCTTC | CASSSGTVDYGYTF
many | TRBJ2-1 | TRBD2 | TRBV5-1 | TGCGCCAGCAGCGGTAGCGGGAGGGCCGGGTCAGGTGAGCAGTTCTTC | CASSGSGRAGSGEQFF
many | TRBJ2-1 | TRBD2 | TRBV29-1 | TGCAGCGTTCGAACTAGCGGGATGGCGCAGTTCTTC | CSVRTSGMAQFF
many | TRBJ2-5 | TRBD2 | TRBV20-1 | TGCAGTGCTAGAGATTCCAGCGGAGCGGGGGAGACCCAGTACTTC | CSARDSSGAGETQYF
many | TRBJ1-5 | . | TRBV6-2/TRBV6-3 | TGTGCCAGCAGGCCGGACATTTGGACTCAGCCCCAGCATTTT | CASRPDIWTQPQHF
many | TRBJ2-3 | TRBD2 | TRBV7-8 | TGTGCCAGCAGGCTAGCGGGGTCTGGCACAGATACGCAGTATTTT | CASRLAGSGTDTQYF
many | TRBJ2-2 | TRBD1 | TRBV2 | TGTGCCAGCAGTCCGGGACAGGGAGGGGCCGGGGAGCTGTTTTTT | CASSPGQGGAGELFF
many | TRBJ2-7 | TRBD2 | TRBV5-5 | TGTGCCAGCAGCTTGCTGCTAGCGGACTACGAGCAGTACTTC | CASSLLLADYEQYF
many | TRBJ2-3 | . | TRBV7-9 | TGTGCCACCGGAAAGGGCAGGACGATTAGCACAGATACGCAGTATTTT | CATGKGRTISTDTQYF
. | TRBJ2-1 | TRBD1 | TRBV13 | TGTGCCAGCAGCTCACCGACAGGGATCGCCTCCTACAATGAGCAGTTCTTC | CASSSPTGIASYNEQFF
. | TRBJ2-3 | . | TRBV28 | TGTGCCAGCACATTGGGGGGAGATACGCAGTATTTT | CASTLGGDTQYF
many | TRBJ1-2 | TRBD1 | TRBV20-1 | TGCAGTGCTTTCCGGACAGGGAACTATGGCTACACCTTC | CSAFRTGNYGYTF
many | TRBJ2-3 | . | TRBV5-1 | TGCGCCAGCAGTACAGTCTTCACAGATACGCAGTATTTT | CASSTVFTDTQYF
. | TRBJ2-3 | . | TRBV10-2 | TGCGCCAGCAGTGTGGACATTTTAGGGGATACTCAGTATTTT | CASSVDILGDTQYF
. | TRBJ1-6 | . | TRBV27 | TGTGCCAGCAGTTACCAGGGCGTTAATAATTCACCCCTCCACTTT | CASSYQGVNNSPLHF
many | TRBJ1-6 | . | TRBV2 | TGTGCCAGCAGTGGTCCAGGGGATTCACCCCTCCACTTT | CASSGPGDSPLHF
once | TRBJ2-5 | . | TRBV28 | TGTGCCAGCAGTTTTATGAAGACCCAGTACTTC | CASSFMKTQYF
. | TRBJ2-7 | . | TRBV9 | TGTGCCAGCAGCGCGTACCGTAGCGGCCTCTCCTACGAGCAGTACTTC | CASSAYRSGLSYEQYF
many | TRBJ2-1 | TRBD2 | TRBV2 | TGTGCCAGCAGTGAAGGGCGGGGGGCCTACAATGAGCAGTTCTTC | CASSEGRGAYNEQFF
. | TRBJ2-5 | . | TRBV29-1 | TGCAGCGCGAGAAACCGTCGGACTGACGAGACCCAGTACTTC | CSARNRRTDETQYF
many | TRBJ2-2 | TRBD1 | TRBV12-3/TRBV12-4 | TGTGCCAGCAGGTGGGGACAGCTTCAGACGAACACCGGGGAGCTGTTTTTT | CASRWGQLQTNTGELFF
many | TRBJ2-1 | TRBD2 | TRBV5-1 | TGCGCCAGCAGCCCGCCGGCGGGAGGGCCCAATGAGCAGTTCTTC | CASSPPAGGPNEQFF
many | TRBJ2-5 | TRBD1 | TRBV14 | TGTGCCAGCAGCCAAACTCGCCCGGACAGGGGAGAGACCCAGTACTTC | CASSQTRPDRGETQYF
many | TRBJ1-5 | . | TRBV4-1 | TGCGCCAGCAGCCAAGAAGGGGAACGGGATCAGCCCCAGCATTTT | CASSQEGERDQPQHF
. | TRBJ1-3 | . | TRBV6-6 | TGTGCCAGCGTTACAGGGACTGGAAACACCATATATTTT | CASVTGTGNTIYF
many | TRBJ1-4 | . | TRBV9 | TGTGCCAGCAGCGTAACCGACAAACCCCAAGAAAAACTGTTTTTT | CASSVTDKPQEKLFF
many | TRBJ2-3 | . | TRBV19 | TGTGCCAGTAGTCTCCGGACGGGGTTTGATACGCAGTATTTT | CASSLRTGFDTQYF
many | TRBJ2-7 | TRBD1 | TRBV5-1 | TGCGCCAGCAGCTTGGGACAGGGAAGCTCCTACGAGCAGTACTTC | CASSLGQGSSYEQYF
few | TRBJ2-1 | . | TRBV5-1 | TGCGCCAGCAGCTTGGAATGGGGTGGCAATGAGCAGTTCTTC | CASSLEWGGNEQFF
many | TRBJ2-7 | . | TRBV20-1 | TGCAGTGCTCCCCCACCGGGGATGCGTTACGAGCAGTACTTC | CSAPPPGMRYEQYF
. | TRBJ2-1 | . | TRBV5-1 | TGCGCCAGCAGGGGGGATTACAATGAGCAGTTCTTC | CASRGDYNEQFF
many | TRBJ1-5 | . | TRBV12-3/TRBV12-4 | TGTGCCAGCAGTTTAGCGGGCCCTCAGCCCCAGCATTTT | CASSLAGPQPQHF
many | TRBJ2-1 | . | TRBV6-6 | TGTGCCAGCAGTTACGAACTCTACAATGAGCAGTTCTTC | CASSYELYNEQFF
many | TRBJ2-3 | . | TRBV12-3/TRBV12-4 | TGTGCCAGCACCCTCCATGGGGGGGGCTCAGGAGATACGCAGTATTTT | CASTLHGGGSGDTQYF
. | TRBJ2-1 | TRBD1 | TRBV5-1 | TGCGCCAGCAGCTTGGAGGGGGCGAGCTCCTACAATGAGCAGTTCTTC | CASSLEGASSYNEQFF
many | TRBJ2-7 | TRBD2 | TRBV20-1 | TGCAGTGCTCTAGCGGGAAAACGCGGCGAGCAGTACTTC | CSALAGKRGEQYF
many | TRBJ2-3 | . | TRBV12-3/TRBV12-4 | TGTGCCAGCAGTTCCTTCACAGATACGCAGTATTTT | CASSSFTDTQYF